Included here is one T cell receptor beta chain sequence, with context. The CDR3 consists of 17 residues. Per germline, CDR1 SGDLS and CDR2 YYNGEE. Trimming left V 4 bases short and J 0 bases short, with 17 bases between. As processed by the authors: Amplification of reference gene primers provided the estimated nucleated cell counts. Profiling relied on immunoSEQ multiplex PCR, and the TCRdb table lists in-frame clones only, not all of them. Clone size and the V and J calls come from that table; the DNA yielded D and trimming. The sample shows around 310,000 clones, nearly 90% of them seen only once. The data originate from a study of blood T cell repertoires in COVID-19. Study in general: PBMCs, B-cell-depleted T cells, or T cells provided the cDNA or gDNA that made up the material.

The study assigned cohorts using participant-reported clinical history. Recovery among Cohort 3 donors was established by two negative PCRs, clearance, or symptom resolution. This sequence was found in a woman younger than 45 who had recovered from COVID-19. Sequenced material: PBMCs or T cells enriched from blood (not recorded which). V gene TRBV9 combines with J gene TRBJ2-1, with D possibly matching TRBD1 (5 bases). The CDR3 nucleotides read TGTGCCAGCAGCCCGAAGACAGTTGATTTCTCCTACAATGAGCAGTTCTTC. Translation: CASSPKTVDFSYNEQFF. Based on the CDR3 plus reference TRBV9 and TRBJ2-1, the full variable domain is DSGVTQTPKHLITATGQRVTLRCSPRSGDLSVYWYQQSLDQGLQFLIQYYNGEERAKGNILERFSAQQFPDLHSELNLSSLELGDSALYFCASSPKTVDFSYNEQFFGPGTRLTVL.